The clone carrying this T cell receptor (beta chain) showed up just a few times. Per germline, CDR1 MNHNY and CDR2 SVGAGI (reference sequence). Trimming left V 4 bases short and J 2 bases short, with 8 bases between. The CDR3 extends over 13 amino acids. The protocol was immunoSEQ multiplex PCR, while the TCRdb copy is restricted to in-frame clones and leaves out a portion. The data hold some 80,000 clones, with roughly 94% observed a single time. The sample comes from a study of technical replicates of blood from a few donors. Sequences were obtained from T cells isolated from PBMCs. J is TRBJ1-2 and V is TRBV6-6; D call uncertain. This TCR was recovered from a human donor in good health. The CDR3 protein is CASSFSTNYGYTF. The CDR3 DNA is TGTGCCAGCAGTTTTTCTACCAACTATGGCTACACCTTC.